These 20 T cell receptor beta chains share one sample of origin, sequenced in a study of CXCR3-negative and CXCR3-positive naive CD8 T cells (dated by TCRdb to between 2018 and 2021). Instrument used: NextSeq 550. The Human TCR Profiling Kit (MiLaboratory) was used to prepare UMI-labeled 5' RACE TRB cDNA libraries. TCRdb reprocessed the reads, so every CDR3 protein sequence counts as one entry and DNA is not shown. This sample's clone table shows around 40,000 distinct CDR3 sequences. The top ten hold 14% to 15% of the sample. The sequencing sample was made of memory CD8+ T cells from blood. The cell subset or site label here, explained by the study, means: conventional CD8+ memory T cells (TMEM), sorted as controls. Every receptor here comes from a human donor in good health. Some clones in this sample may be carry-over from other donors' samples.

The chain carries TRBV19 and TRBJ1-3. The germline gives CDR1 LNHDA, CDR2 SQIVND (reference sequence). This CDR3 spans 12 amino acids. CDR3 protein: CASSTSGNTIYF.

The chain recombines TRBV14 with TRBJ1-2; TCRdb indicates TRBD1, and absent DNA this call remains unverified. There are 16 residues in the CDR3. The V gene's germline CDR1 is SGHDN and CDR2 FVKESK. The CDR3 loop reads CASSQDEGQDFYGYTF.

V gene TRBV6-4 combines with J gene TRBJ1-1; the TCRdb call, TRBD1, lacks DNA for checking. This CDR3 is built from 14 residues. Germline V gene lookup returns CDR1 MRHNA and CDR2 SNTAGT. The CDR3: CASSDRGSIPEAFF.

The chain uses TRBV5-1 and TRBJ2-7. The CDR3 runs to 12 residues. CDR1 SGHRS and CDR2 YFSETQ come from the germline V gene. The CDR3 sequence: CASSLEGWEQYF.

Here the CDR3 reads CASSSLGLAGLHEQFF. The chain has TRBV6-2 or TRBV6-3 and TRBJ2-1; the D gene TCRdb calls, TRBD2, cannot be checked with no DNA. Per germline, CDR1 MNHEY and CDR2 SVGEGT. This CDR3 contains 16 residues.

The CDR3 loop reads CASSTPDRTNTEAFF. The chain has TRBV5-1 and TRBJ1-1; the D call of TRBD1 rests on TCRdb alone, since no DNA is present to check it. Germline CDR1 reads SGHRS; CDR2 reads YFSETQ. The CDR3 covers 15 residues.

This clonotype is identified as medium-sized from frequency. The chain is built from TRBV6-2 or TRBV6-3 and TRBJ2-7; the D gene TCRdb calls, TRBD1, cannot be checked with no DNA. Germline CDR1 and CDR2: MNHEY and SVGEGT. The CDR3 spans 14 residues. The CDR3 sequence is CASSLRGESYEQYF.

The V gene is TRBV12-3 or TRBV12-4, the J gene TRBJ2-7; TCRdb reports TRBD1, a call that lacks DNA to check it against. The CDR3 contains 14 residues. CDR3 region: CASRPRSSSYEQYF.

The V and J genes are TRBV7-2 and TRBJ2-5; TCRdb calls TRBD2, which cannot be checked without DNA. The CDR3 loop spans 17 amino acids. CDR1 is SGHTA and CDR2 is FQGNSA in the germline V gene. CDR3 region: CASSLVGRGKHRGTQYF.

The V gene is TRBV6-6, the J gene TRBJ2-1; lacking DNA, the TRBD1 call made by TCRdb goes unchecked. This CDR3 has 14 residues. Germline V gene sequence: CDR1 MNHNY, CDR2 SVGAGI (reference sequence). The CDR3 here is CASSQDRFAYEQFF.

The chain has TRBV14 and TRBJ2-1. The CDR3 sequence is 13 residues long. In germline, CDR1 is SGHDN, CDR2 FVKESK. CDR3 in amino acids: CASSQLGYNEQFF.

This CDR3 reads CSVEGIDRGYEQYF. The chain uses TRBV29-1 and TRBJ2-7; TCRdb proposes TRBD1, but this gene call is untestable without DNA. The germline V gene encodes CDR1 SQVTM and CDR2 ANQGSEA. The CDR3 loop spans 14 amino acids.

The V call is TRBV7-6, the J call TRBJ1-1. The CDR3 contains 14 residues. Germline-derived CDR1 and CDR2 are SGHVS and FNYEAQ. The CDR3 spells CASSPLSVNTEAFF.

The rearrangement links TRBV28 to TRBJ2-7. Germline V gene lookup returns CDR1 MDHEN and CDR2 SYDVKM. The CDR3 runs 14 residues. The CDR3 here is CASSPKTYHYEQYF.

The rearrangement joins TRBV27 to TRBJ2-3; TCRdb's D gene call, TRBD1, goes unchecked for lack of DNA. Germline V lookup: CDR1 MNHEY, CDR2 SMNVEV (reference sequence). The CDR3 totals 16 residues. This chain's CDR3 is CASSITPGPVTDTQYF.

CDR3 in amino acids: CSVERSHTGELFF. This chain connects TRBV29-1 to TRBJ2-2. Germline V lookup: CDR1 SQVTM, CDR2 ANQGSEA. The CDR3 spans 13 residues.

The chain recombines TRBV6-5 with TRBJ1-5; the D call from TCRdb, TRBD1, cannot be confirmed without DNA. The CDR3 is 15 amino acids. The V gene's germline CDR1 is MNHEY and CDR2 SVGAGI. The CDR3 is CASSYRGTGDQPQHF.

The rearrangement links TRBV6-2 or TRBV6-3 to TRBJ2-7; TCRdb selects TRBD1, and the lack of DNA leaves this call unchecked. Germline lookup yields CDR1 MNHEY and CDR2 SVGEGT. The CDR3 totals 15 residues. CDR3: CASREQGAISYEQYF.

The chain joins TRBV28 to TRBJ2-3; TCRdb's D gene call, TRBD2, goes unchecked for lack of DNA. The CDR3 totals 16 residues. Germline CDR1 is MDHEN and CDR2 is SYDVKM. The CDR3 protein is CASSLGLAGVADTQYF. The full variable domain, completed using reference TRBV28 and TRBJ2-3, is DVKVTQSSRYLVKRTGEKVFLECVQDMDHENMFWYRQDPGLGLRLIYFSYDVKMKEKGDIPEGYSVSREKKERFSLILESASTNQTSMYLCASSLGLAGVADTQYFGPGTRLTVL.

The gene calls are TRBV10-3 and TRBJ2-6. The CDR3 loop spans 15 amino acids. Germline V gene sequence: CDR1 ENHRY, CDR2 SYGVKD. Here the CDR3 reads CAISETNSGANVLTF.